Described below is a single T cell receptor beta chain sequence and its context. Its antigen is not known. The data stem from a study of identifying expanded T cells in peripheral blood. Study-wide results and caveats: Differentially abundant clones: 1 to 1.5 between replicates, about 15 at about two weeks, roughly 18 at four.

Deletions cut 5 bases from V and 0 bases from J, with 10 bases between. Germline V gene lookup returns CDR1 SGHVS and CDR2 FQNEAQ. This CDR3 has 14 residues. Clones were sequenced by immunoSEQ multiplex PCR, and TCRdb holds only the in-frame ones, with some missing. The table lists 85,000 to 90,000 clones, approximately 86% of them singletons, with 5.6% in the top ten. This TCR derives from a person aged 18 to 75 in good health. Sequenced material: blood. The chain has TRBV7-8 and TRBJ1-2; D remains unclear. The CDR3 nucleotides are TGTGCCAGCAGCCCATCCTTAGCTAACTATGGCTACACCTTC. It specifies CASSPSLANYGYTF.